This T cell receptor (beta chain) appears in the sequencing data of a study of T-cell reconstitution after alpha-beta-depleted transplantation in children. Study-level points and caveats: About two months after transplant, alpha-beta T cells reportedly came from several hundred expanded graft clones. A year had passed since transplant, and T-cell counts and diversity by then came mostly from newly produced T cells. Elevated TCRbeta diversity at day 60 was traced, in some patients, to surviving recipient T cells and thymic progenitors.

There are 15 residues in the CDR3. Trimming took 2 bases from V and 2 from J, leaving 10 bases between them. CDR1 is MNHEY, CDR2 SVGAGI, per germline. Library preparation (for TCRbeta) was performed with unique molecular identifiers. One entry per CDR3 protein results from TCRdb running MiXCR on the PCR reads. Of tens of thousands of distinct CDR3 sequences in the sample, around an eighth are singletons; the top ten hold 27%. This clonotype was recorded a few times. Its specificity is not known. The sequencing here drew on PBMCs, mostly from graft donor cells, taken 180 days after TCRalphabeta/CD19-depleted stem cell transplant. The chain recombines TRBV6-5 with TRBJ1-3, with D perhaps matching TRBD1 (5 bases). This receptor was identified in a male patient between 2 and 9 years old who had a stem cell transplant for acute lymphoblastic leukemia, so the T cells may come from the graft donor. The CDR3 loop is CASSYPPGPGNTIYF. CDR3 DNA: TGTGCCAGCAGTTACCCCCCGGGGCCTGGAAACACCATATATTTT.